These T cell receptor beta chains were read from a single sample in a study of molecular identifiers for immune sequencing clone quantification. Using its own MiXCR run on the PCR reads, TCRdb lists one record per CDR3 protein. The repertoire includes a few hundred thousand distinct CDR3 sequences, about a fifth of them detected once, and 0.65% to 0.95% sits in the top ten. Sequencing used naive CD8+ T cells from blood, with Jurkat cell RNA spiked in. Every receptor here comes from a human donor in good health. Some libraries in this study had Jurkat cell RNA spiked in. Each CDR3 is given with its conserved first and last residue. D genes are given only for firm matches. Some rows have no size entry. The others give once, few or many, or a class for an expanded clone.

V,J,D,size,DNA,CDR3
TRBV5-3,TRBJ2-2,TRBD1,once,TGTGCCAGCAGCCCCCTTACAAAGGACAGGGCGGGCACCGGGGAGCTGTTTTTT,CASSPLTKDRAGTGELFF
TRBV6-1,TRBJ1-5,.,many,TGTGCCAGCAGTGAAGGCCGGTACAATCAGCCCCAGCATTTT,CASSEGRYNQPQHF
TRBV5-1,TRBJ2-1,TRBD2,few,TGCGCCAGCGGAGCGGGGGGTACCTACAATGAGCAGTTCTTC,CASGAGGTYNEQFF
TRBV6-2/TRBV6-3,TRBJ2-7,.,.,TGTGCCAGCAGTTACTCGACTGTAGCGGTCTCCTACGAGCAGTACTTC,CASSYSTVAVSYEQYF
TRBV11-2,TRBJ2-1,.,many,TGTGCCAGCAGCGCCGGGGGCAGCTCCTACAATGAGCAGTTCTTC,CASSAGGSSYNEQFF
TRBV5-6,TRBJ1-1,.,.,TGTGCCAGCAGCTTGCCGGGCCCCGCAGGAGCTTTCTTT,CASSLPGPAGAFF
TRBV19,TRBJ2-1,TRBD2,.,TGTGCCAGTAGTATGAGCGGGAGTGGTTTCAATGAGCAGTTCTTC,CASSMSGSGFNEQFF
TRBV6-1,TRBJ2-5,.,.,TGTGCCAGCAGCGCTTGGTACCAAGAGACCCAGTACTTC,CASSAWYQETQYF
TRBV19,TRBJ1-5,.,few,TGTGCCAGTACCAGGGGTAGCAATCAGCCCCAGCATTTT,CASTRGSNQPQHF
TRBV13,TRBJ2-3,TRBD2,.,TGTGCCAGCAGCTTAGGAGCAGCGGGGGGAAACACAGATACGCAGTATTTT,CASSLGAAGGNTDTQYF
TRBV7-9,TRBJ2-7,.,.,TGTGCCAGCAGCTTGATCGGAGGGGCCTACGAGCAGTACTTC,CASSLIGGAYEQYF
TRBV7-9,TRBJ2-7,.,many,TGTGCCAGCATTGGGACCGCCATAGGGAACGAGCAGTACTTC,CASIGTAIGNEQYF
TRBV5-1,TRBJ2-3,TRBD2,few,TGCGCCAGCAGCTTGGAGAGCGGGGGGCCAGATACGCAGTATTTT,CASSLESGGPDTQYF
TRBV12-5,TRBJ1-1,.,few,TGTGCTAGTGGTAGCCCGACGGAAGCTTTCTTT,CASGSPTEAFF
TRBV27,TRBJ1-6,.,.,TGTGCCAGCAGTTTCACCCAGCCCCACAGGCCCCTCCACTTT,CASSFTQPHRPLHF
TRBV7-2,TRBJ2-6,.,many,TGTGCCAGCAGCTTAGCGGGGGGCTCTGGGGCCAACGTCCTGACTTTC,CASSLAGGSGANVLTF
TRBV5-4,TRBJ2-5,TRBD2,many,TGTGCCAGCAGCTTGTCTAGCGGGAAACAGACCCAGTACTTC,CASSLSSGKQTQYF
TRBV9,TRBJ2-1,TRBD2,.,TGTGCCAGCAGTCCGGGACTATCCCTTAACAATGAGCAGTTCTTC,CASSPGLSLNNEQFF
TRBV27,TRBJ1-1,TRBD1,many,TGTGCCAGCAGCCCGGACAGGGGGTTCACTGAAGCTTTCTTT,CASSPDRGFTEAFF
TRBV29-1,TRBJ2-1,.,.,TGCAGCGTTGAAGATCAATACGGCGGGGTTTTTGATGAGCAGTTCTTC,CSVEDQYGGVFDEQFF
TRBV6-2/TRBV6-3,TRBJ2-7,.,.,TGTGCCAGCACCGGCACACCAGACTACGAGCAGTACTTC,CASTGTPDYEQYF
TRBV27,TRBJ2-7,.,few,TGTGCCAGCACCCCCCGCCCGGACAGCTCCTACGAGCAGTACTTC,CASTPRPDSSYEQYF
TRBV4-3,TRBJ2-7,.,few,TGCGCCAGCAGCCAAGATTTCTCCGGGACAACCTACGAGCAGTACTTC,CASSQDFSGTTYEQYF
TRBV5-1,TRBJ2-7,.,few,TGCGCCAGCAGCTGGGACGGGGACGAGCAGTACTTC,CASSWDGDEQYF
TRBV4-2,TRBJ2-7,.,few,TGTGCCAGCAGGCAAACCCCCGACGTGTCCTACGAGCAGTACTTC,CASRQTPDVSYEQYF
TRBV4-3,TRBJ2-7,TRBD1,few,TGCGCCAGCAGCCAAGACCGGACAGGGGAATCCTACGAGCAGTACTTC,CASSQDRTGESYEQYF
TRBV6-9,TRBJ1-5,.,many,TGTGCCAGCAGTTTCGGACAGAGATTTAATCAGCCCCAGCATTTT,CASSFGQRFNQPQHF
TRBV28,TRBJ1-5,.,many,TGTGCCAGCAAGCACAGGCCTAATAGCAATCAGCCCCAGCATTTT,CASKHRPNSNQPQHF
TRBV28,TRBJ2-7,.,many,TGTGCCAGCAGGGACAGCCCCTACGAGCAGTACTTC,CASRDSPYEQYF
TRBV28,TRBJ1-5,.,few,TGTGCCAGCAGTTTGTTTAGAGGGGCCGATCAGCCCCAGCATTTT,CASSLFRGADQPQHF
TRBV29-1,TRBJ1-1,TRBD1,many,TGCAGCGTGGACACAGGGGCGGCTGAAGCTTTCTTT,CSVDTGAAEAFF
TRBV3-1,TRBJ1-5,.,.,TGTGCCAGCAGCAAAAGTCCGGCAGGGCGCAATCAGCCCCAGCATTTT,CASSKSPAGRNQPQHF